This is a list of T cell receptor beta chains from one sample in a study of read filtering for tumor transcriptome and immune sequencing. One entry per CDR3 protein, called by TCRdb with MiXCR from the reads. The table includes tens of thousands of distinct CDR3 sequences, about 22% detected once. Material: a population of CD138-negative cells sorted from bone marrow. Receptor source: a donor aged 40 or older with multiple myeloma. The CDR3 runs from the conserved cysteine through the conserved F or W.

V gene	J gene	CDR3 protein
TRBV28	TRBJ2-5	CASSSGGLETQYF
TRBV28	TRBJ2-5	CASSLDGAGTKESQYF
TRBV20-1	TRBJ1-2	CSALTPRYYYGYTF
TRBV6-5	TRBJ1-1	CASSSQGVAFF
TRBV14	TRBJ2-1	CASSYKVGGVAYNEQFF
TRBV3-1	TRBJ1-1	CASSQEMGEGTEAFF
TRBV6-5	TRBJ1-1	CASSQGSRGVNTEAFF
TRBV28	TRBJ2-3	CASSPRTEPDTQYF
TRBV28	TRBJ1-4	CASSLNRGVTNEKLFF
TRBV29-1	TRBJ2-5	CSVETGGPETQYF
TRBV20-1	TRBJ2-1	CSADSGLAVNEQFF
TRBV7-2	TRBJ2-6	CASSLDGTGTRVPGANVLTF
TRBV5-1	TRBJ1-2	CASSLAPDPFGYTF
TRBV18	TRBJ2-7	CASSPQRDNSYEQYF
TRBV25-1	TRBJ2-3	CASSQPGPTTDTQYF
TRBV5-1	TRBJ1-1	CASSLVSTNTEASF
TRBV6-5	TRBJ2-3	CASSYRRSAGLITDTQYF
TRBV12-3/TRBV12-4	TRBJ2-7	CASTGQGYEQYF
TRBV18	TRBJ1-5	CASSRGETRQPQHF
TRBV5-6	TRBJ2-5	CASSPILSGLRETQYF
TRBV5-1	TRBJ2-3	CASSLGGTGTQYF
TRBV2	TRBJ1-4	CASARGGKLFF
TRBV29-1	TRBJ1-1	CSVVGREYAEAFF
TRBV5-1	TRBJ2-7	CASSFSAGGAYEQYF
TRBV29-1	TRBJ1-1	CSVEALGLLNTEAFF
TRBV12-3/TRBV12-4	TRBJ2-2	CASRPTGINTVELFF
TRBV29-1	TRBJ1-1	CSVEVCRNTEAFF
TRBV19	TRBJ2-1	CASRKGPSCDEQFF
TRBV5-1	TRBJ1-1	CASSDPGQGDTEAFF
TRBV12-3/TRBV12-4	TRBJ1-1	CASKRTTEAFF
TRBV10-3	TRBJ1-3	CAISENPGDSGNTIYF
TRBV14	TRBJ2-3	CASSQVNTQYF
TRBV5-6	TRBJ2-3	CASRAPSRLTDTQYF
TRBV24-1	TRBJ1-1	CATSDSRTGGTEAFF
TRBV5-6	TRBJ2-1	CASSDTGGTYNEQFF
TRBV2	TRBJ2-7	CASSEGSSGGTYEQYF
TRBV28	TRBJ1-6	CASSPHGWDSPLHF
TRBV20-1	TRBJ2-1	CSALAGGSSYNEQFF
TRBV19	TRBJ2-4	CASSLTVLAKNIQYF
TRBV2	TRBJ2-1	CASRSTSGGRPSYNEQFF
TRBV12-3/TRBV12-4	TRBJ1-6	CASSSRPPYNSPLHF
TRBV23-1	TRBJ1-6	CASSQPRGQSSYNSPLHF
TRBV29-1	TRBJ1-2	CSAGERSYGYTF
TRBV20-1	TRBJ2-7	CSGRSSYEQYF
TRBV29-1	TRBJ1-3	CSVKLGGGNTIYF
TRBV28	TRBJ2-1	CASGGHSYNEQFF
TRBV27	TRBJ2-7	CASSPGGGVGYEQYF
TRBV15	TRBJ1-1	CATLDRGKGAEAFF
TRBV4-1	TRBJ2-3	CASSLKGLAVSSTDTQYF
TRBV20-1	TRBJ2-3	CSAKNDHTDTQYF
TRBV28	TRBJ2-1	CASSLQGRHEQFF
TRBV29-1	TRBJ2-1	CSVEEGTGLHEQFF
TRBV5-1	TRBJ2-3	CASSFRGTDTDTQYF
TRBV19	TRBJ2-5	CASSISHPETQYF
TRBV27	TRBJ1-5	CASSPTTYQPQHF